This TCR beta chain was profiled in a study of blood T cell repertoires in COVID-19. As for the study in general: Donors in the United States, Italy and Spain gave samples during acute or convalescent COVID-19. T cells, B-cell-depleted T cells, or PBMCs supplied cDNA or gDNA.

Looked up from germline, CDR1 is SGHVS and CDR2 is FNYEAQ. V trimming: 4 bases; J trimming: 5 bases; junction bases outside the gene matches: 8. This CDR3 is built from 16 residues. Per the study methods: How many nucleated cells were present was estimated from reference gene primer amplification. Profiling relied on immunoSEQ multiplex PCR, and the TCRdb table lists in-frame clones only, not all of them. Clonal size and the V and J genes are those of that table, whereas D and trimming came from the DNA. This sample yields fewer than 350,000 clones, of which around 90% are seen a single time; around 4% belongs to the top ten. While infection was still active, Seattle patients were enrolled and then followed longitudinally.

The V call is TRBV7-6, the J call TRBJ1-2; 12 bases fit TRBD1. The clonotype originates from a woman aged 60-70 years with COVID-19, enrolled during active disease. The material sequenced was peripheral blood. The DNA of the CDR3 is TGTGCCAGCAGCTCAGTCCCGGGACAGGGGGCATATGGCTACACCTTC. As protein: CASSSVPGQGAYGYTF.